Presented here are 3 T cell receptor beta chains from one specimen sequenced in a study of cytomegalovirus exposure and HLA in healthy donors. The PCR ran on 60 Vbeta and 13 Jbeta primers. Profiled with immunoSEQ multiplex PCR; TCRdb holds only in-frame clones, not every one. The table includes some 200,000 clones, around 64% detected once. Source material: PBMCs. These TCRs come from a man aged 40-49 years in good health and CMV-seropositive.

The genes are TRBV7-9 and TRBJ1-6; D gene uncertain. CDR3 length: 15 amino acids. The germline CDR1 and CDR2 sequences are SEHNR and FQNEAQ (reference sequence). Trimming removed 5 bases at V and 8 bases at J, with 16 bases between. This CDR3 is CASSQGDRLYSPLHF. In DNA, the CDR3 is TGTGCCAGCAGCCAAGGTGACCGACTTTATTCACCCCTCCACTTT.

The V call is TRBV9, the J call TRBJ2-1; 9 bases map to TRBD1. This CDR3 region has 14 residues. The V gene's germline CDR1 is SGDLS and CDR2 YYNGEE. The V and J ends lost 4 bases and 5 bases, in that order; junction bases with no gene match: 4. CDR3 in amino acids: CASSSGTGNNEQFF. As DNA, the CDR3 is TGTGCCAGCAGCTCTGGGACAGGGAACAATGAGCAGTTCTTC.

The J gene is TRBJ2-6, the V gene TRBV9, with D possibly matching TRBD1 (5 bases). From germline, CDR1 is SGDLS and CDR2 YYNGEE. V gave up 4 bases and J gave up 3 bases, with 11 bases separating them. This CDR3 spans 15 amino acids. The CDR3 nucleotides read TGTGCCAGCAGCCCCACAGGCAGTGGGGCCAACGTCCTGACTTTC. Translated, it gives CASSPTGSGANVLTF.